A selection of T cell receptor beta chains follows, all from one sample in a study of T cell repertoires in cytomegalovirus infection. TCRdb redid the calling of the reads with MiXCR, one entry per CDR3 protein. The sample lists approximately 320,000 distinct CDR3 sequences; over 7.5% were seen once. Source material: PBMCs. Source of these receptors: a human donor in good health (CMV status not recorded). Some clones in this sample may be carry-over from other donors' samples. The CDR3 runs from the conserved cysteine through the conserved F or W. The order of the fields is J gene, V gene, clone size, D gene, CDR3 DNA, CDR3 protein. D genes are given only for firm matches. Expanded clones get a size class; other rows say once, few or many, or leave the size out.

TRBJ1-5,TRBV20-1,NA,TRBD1,TGCAGTGCCCAGGACAGGGTGTTCCAGCCCCAGCATTTT,CSAQDRVFQPQHF
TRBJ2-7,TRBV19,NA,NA,TGTGCCAGTAGTATGCGGGCGAGTAATATGGGCTACGAGCAGTACTTC,CASSMRASNMGYEQYF
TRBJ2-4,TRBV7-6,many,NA,TGTGCCAGCAGCCTGCACCCGACAGGAGCCAAAAACATTCAGTACTTC,CASSLHPTGAKNIQYF
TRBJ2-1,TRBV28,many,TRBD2,TGTGCCAGCAGTGTTCATTCGGGAGGATACAATGAGCAGTTCTTC,CASSVHSGGYNEQFF
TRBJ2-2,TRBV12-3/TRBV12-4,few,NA,TGTGCCAGCAGTTTTTCATGGGGCACCGGGGAGCTGTTTTTT,CASSFSWGTGELFF
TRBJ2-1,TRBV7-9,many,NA,TGTGCCAGCAGCTTCCCACCGGGACCCTATCGCGATGAGCAGTTCTTC,CASSFPPGPYRDEQFF
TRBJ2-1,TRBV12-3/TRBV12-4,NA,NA,TGTGCCAGCAGTTTGGTTCAGGCCCAGGGCTCCTACAATGAGCAGTTCTTC,CASSLVQAQGSYNEQFF
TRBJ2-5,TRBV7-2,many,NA,TGTGCCAGCAAGGGCTTCCAAGTTGAGACCCAGTACTTC,CASKGFQVETQYF
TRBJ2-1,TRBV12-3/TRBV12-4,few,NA,TGTGCCAGCAAATTGAGGGGTCGGGAGTCGGGCAATGAGCAGTTCTTC,CASKLRGRESGNEQFF
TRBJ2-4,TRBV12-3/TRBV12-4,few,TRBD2,TGTGCCAGCAGTGCCAGTTTTGGGCTAGCGGGAAAAAACATTCAGTACTTC,CASSASFGLAGKNIQYF
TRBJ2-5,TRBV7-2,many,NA,TGTGCCAGCAGCTTCCGGGACACTGAAGAGACCCAGTACTTC,CASSFRDTEETQYF
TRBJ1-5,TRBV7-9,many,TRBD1,TGTGCCAGCAGCTTAGCAGGGGGCGGCGGATATCAGCCCCAGCATTTT,CASSLAGGGGYQPQHF
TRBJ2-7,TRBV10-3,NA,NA,TGTGCCATCAGGCAGGGTTTATACGAGCAGTACTTC,CAIRQGLYEQYF
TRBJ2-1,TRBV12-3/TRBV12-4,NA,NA,TGTGCCAGCAGTTCTCACAAGACAGCCCGGTCCTACAATGAGCAGTTCTTC,CASSSHKTARSYNEQFF
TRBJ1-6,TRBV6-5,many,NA,TGTGCCAGCAGTTCCCGTGGGGTAGGCCCCCCTCTTCCATCACCCCTCCACTTT,CASSSRGVGPPLPSPLHF
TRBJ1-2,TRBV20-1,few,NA,TGCAGTGCCCCCGGGACCACGCCTGGCTACACCTTC,CSAPGTTPGYTF
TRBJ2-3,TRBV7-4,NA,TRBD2,TGTGCCAGCAGCTCTCGCGCGGGGGGCAGGGTCACAGATACGCAGTATTTT,CASSSRAGGRVTDTQYF
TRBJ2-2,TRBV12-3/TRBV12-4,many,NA,TGTGCCAGCACCCCGGGGTCAGTTACTACCGGGGAGCTGTTTTTT,CASTPGSVTTGELFF
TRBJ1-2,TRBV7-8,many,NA,TGTGCCAGCAGCCTGACAGGTGGGGTCGGCTATGGCTACACCTTC,CASSLTGGVGYGYTF
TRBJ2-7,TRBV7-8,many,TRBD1,TGTGCCAGCAGCCCCAGGACGGGGACAGGGATCCACGAGCAGTACTTC,CASSPRTGTGIHEQYF
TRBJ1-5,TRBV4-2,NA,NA,TGTGCCAGCAGCCGCGCAGGCTCTCAGCCCCAGCATTTT,CASSRAGSQPQHF
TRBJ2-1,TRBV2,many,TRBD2,TGTGCCAGCAGTCCCCACCCCGGGGGGGAGCAGTTCTTC,CASSPHPGGEQFF
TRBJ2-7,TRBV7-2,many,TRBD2,TGTGCCAGCAGCTTAGAGTTCGGGGGGAGGAGGGAGCAGTACTTC,CASSLEFGGRREQYF
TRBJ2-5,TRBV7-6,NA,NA,TGTGCCAGCAGCCCCGCTTCCGGAGCAGTCTTAGAGACCCAGTACTTC,CASSPASGAVLETQYF